This T cell receptor (beta chain) was identified during a study of blood T cell repertoires in COVID-19. Libraries were prepared by immunoSEQ multiplex PCR; TCRdb keeps only in-frame clonotypes and omits some of them. Of 210,000 or so clones listed, 80% to 85% are singletons. The TCR comes from a human donor in a cohort sampled during active COVID-19. The sample was peripheral blood.

The CDR3 here is CASSLQETKNIQYF. CDR3 bases: TGTGCCAGCAGCCTACAGGAGACCAAAAACATTCAGTACTTC. The chain has TRBV5-4 and TRBJ2-4; D may be TRBD1 (5 bases). This CDR3 is 14 amino acids long. Looked up from germline, CDR1 is SGHNT and CDR2 is YYREEE (reference sequence). Trimming pared 4 bases from V and 2 bases from J, leaving 10 bases between. Variable domain in full (rest from reference TRBV5-4 and TRBJ2-4): ETGVTQSPTHLIKTRGQQVTLRCSSQSGHNTVSWYQQALGQGPQFIFQYYREEENGRGNFPPRFSGLQFPNYSSELNVNALELDDSALYLCASSLQETKNIQYFGAGTRLSVL.